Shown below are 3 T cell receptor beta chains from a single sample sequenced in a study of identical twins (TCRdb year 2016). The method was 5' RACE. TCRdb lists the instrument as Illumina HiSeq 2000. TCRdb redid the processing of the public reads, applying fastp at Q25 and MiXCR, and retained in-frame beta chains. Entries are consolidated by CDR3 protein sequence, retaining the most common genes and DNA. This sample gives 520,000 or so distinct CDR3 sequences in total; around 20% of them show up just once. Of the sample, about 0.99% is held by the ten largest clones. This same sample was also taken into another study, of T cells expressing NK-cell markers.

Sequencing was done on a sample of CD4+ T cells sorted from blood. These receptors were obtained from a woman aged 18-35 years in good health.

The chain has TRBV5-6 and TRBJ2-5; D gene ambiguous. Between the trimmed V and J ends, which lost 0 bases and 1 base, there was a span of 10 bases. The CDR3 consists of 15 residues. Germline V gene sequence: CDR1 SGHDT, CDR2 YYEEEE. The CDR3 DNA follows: TGTGCCAGCAGCTTGGGGATCCAGTTCCAAGAGACCCAGTACTTC. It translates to CASSLGIQFQETQYF. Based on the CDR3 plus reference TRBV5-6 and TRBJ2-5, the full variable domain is DAGVTQSPTHLIKTRGQQVTLRCSPKSGHDTVSWYQQALGQGPQFIFQYYEEEERQRGNFPDRFSGHQFPNYSSELNVNALLLGDSALYLCASSLGIQFQETQYFGPGTRLLVL.

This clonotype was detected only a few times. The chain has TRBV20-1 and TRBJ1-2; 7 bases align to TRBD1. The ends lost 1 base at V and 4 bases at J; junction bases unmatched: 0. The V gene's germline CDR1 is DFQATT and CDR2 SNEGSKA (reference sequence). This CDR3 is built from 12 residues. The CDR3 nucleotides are TGCAGTGCTAGAGGGGACAGCTATGGCTACACCTTC. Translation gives CSARGDSYGYTF.

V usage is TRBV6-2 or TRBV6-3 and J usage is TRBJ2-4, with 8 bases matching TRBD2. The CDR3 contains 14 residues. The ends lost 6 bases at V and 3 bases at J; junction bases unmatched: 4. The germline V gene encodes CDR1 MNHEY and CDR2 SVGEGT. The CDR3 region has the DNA TGTGCCAGCAGCGCAAGCGGGGGCAAAAACATTCAGTACTTC. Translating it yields CASSASGGKNIQYF.